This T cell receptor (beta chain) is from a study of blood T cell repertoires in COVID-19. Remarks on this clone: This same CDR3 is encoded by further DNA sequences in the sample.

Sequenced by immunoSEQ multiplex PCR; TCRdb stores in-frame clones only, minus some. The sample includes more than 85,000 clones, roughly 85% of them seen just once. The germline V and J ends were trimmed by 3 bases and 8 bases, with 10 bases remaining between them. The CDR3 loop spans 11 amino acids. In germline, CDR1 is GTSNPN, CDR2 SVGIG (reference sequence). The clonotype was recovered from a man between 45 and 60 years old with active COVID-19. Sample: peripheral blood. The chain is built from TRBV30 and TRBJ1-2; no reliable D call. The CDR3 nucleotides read TGTGCCTGGAGGGAGACCCGGGGCTACACCTTC. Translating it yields CAWRETRGYTF.